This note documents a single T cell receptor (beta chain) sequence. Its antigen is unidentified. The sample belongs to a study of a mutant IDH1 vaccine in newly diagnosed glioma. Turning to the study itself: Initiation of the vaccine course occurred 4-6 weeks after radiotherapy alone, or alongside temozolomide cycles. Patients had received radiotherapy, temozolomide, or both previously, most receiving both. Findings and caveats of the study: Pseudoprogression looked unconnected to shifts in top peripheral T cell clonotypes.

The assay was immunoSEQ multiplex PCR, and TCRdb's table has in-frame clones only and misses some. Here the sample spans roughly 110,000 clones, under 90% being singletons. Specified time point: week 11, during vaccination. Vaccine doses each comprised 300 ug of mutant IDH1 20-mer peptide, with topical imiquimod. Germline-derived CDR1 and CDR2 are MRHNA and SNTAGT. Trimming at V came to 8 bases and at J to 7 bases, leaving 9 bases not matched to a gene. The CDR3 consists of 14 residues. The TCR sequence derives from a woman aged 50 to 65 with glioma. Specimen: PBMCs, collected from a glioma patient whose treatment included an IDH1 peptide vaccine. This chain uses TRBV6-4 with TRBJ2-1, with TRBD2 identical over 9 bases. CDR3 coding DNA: TGTGCCAGCTTAGCGGGAGTAGGATTAAATGAGCAGTTCTTC. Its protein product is CASLAGVGLNEQFF.